This T cell receptor beta chain was identified in a study of blood T cell repertoires in COVID-19. The overall study: Samples taken during acute and convalescent COVID-19 were collected in the United States, Italy and Spain. T cells, B-cell-depleted T cells, or PBMCs supplied cDNA or gDNA.

The Seattle patients joined while their infection was active and were tracked longitudinally afterward. In the authors' methods: Amplified reference gene primers provided the basis for estimating nucleated cell counts. The assay was immunoSEQ multiplex PCR, and TCRdb's table has in-frame clones only and misses some. For V, J and clone size, that table is used; D and trimming come from the DNA. The sample contains a few hundred thousand clones, around nine tenths of which appear only once. The sample comprised peripheral blood. The origin of this receptor is an older woman with COVID-19, enrolled during active disease.

The CDR3 DNA is TGTGCCAGCAGAAGGGACAGTGTAACGCCCCAGCATTTT. It specifies CASRRDSVTPQHF. The chain recombines TRBV6-5 with TRBJ1-5; 7 nucleotides align to TRBD1. V lost 6 bases and J lost 9; bases outside the gene matches: 8. The germline V gene has CDR1 MNHEY and CDR2 SVGAGI. The CDR3 contains 13 residues.